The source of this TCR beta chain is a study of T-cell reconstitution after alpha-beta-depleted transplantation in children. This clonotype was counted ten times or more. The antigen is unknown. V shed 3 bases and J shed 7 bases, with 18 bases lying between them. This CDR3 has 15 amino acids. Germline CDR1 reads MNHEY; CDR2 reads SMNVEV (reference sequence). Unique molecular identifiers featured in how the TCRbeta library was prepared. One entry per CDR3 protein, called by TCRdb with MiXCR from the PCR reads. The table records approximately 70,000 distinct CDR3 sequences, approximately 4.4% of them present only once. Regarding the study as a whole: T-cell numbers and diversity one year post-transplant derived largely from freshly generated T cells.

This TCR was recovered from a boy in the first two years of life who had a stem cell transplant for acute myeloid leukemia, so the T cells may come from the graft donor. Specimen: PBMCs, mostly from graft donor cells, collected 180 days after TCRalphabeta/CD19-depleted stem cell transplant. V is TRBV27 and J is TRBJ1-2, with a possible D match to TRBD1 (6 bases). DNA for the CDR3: TGTGCCAGCAGTTTGTTTCCCCCCGGGACAACTGGCTACACCTTC. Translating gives CASSLFPPGTTGYTF.